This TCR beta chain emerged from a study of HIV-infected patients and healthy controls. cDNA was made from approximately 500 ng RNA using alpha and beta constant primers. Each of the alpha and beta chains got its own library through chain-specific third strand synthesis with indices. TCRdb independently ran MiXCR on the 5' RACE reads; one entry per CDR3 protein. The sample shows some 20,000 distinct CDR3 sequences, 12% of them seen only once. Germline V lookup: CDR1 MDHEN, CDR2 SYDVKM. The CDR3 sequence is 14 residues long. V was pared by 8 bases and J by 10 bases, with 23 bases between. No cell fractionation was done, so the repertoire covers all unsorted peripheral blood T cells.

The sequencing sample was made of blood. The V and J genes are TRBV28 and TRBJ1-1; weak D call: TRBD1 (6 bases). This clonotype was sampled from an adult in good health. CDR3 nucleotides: TGTGCCAGCGCGTTACCCAGGGGCGGACAAGCAGCTTTCTTT. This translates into CASALPRGGQAAFF.